The next 8 T cell receptor beta chains were all read from a single sample in a study of blood T cell repertoires in COVID-19 (dated by TCRdb to about 2020). The library was obtained by the immunoSEQ multiplex PCR assay. TCRdb retrieved this table from immuneACCESS and kept in-frame rearrangements only. Not all clones are present; in checked studies, unresolved V genes account for under half, and no reason is known for the remainder. The table for this sample lists 330,000 or so clones; about 92% of them were counted only once. Jointly, the top ten make up around a sixth of the sample. Source material: PBMCs or T cells enriched from blood (not recorded which). The source is a woman in her 30s who had recovered from COVID-19.

This rearrangement joins TRBV27 to TRBJ1-5, with D unresolved. Germline V gene sequence: CDR1 MNHEY, CDR2 SMNVEV (reference sequence). This CDR3 contains 16 residues. The V end was cut by 6 bases, the J end by 0 bases, with 15 bases between. The CDR3 loop is CASRARADYSNQPQHF. Here the CDR3 DNA reads TGTGCCAGCAGGGCGAGGGCAGACTATAGCAATCAGCCCCAGCATTTT.

The gene calls are TRBV5-4 and TRBJ2-1, with D maybe TRBD2 (7 bases). Per the germline V gene, CDR1 is SGHNT and CDR2 is YYREEE (reference sequence). V dropped 3 bases and J dropped 9 bases, with 19 bases sitting between them. This CDR3 comprises 15 residues. The CDR3 loop is CASSYALGGATEQFF. In DNA, the CDR3 is TGTGCCAGCAGCTACGCCTTGGGGGGGGCGACTGAGCAGTTCTTC.

The chain couples TRBV5-6 to TRBJ2-7, with 8 bases lining up with TRBD1. In germline, CDR1 is SGHDT, CDR2 YYEEEE. V lost 0 bases, J lost 2 bases, and 7 bases stayed unmatched. This CDR3 has 16 residues. CDR3: CASSLDQGADTYEQYF. CDR3 in DNA: TGTGCCAGCAGCTTGGATCAGGGGGCGGACACCTACGAGCAGTACTTC.

This clone has just one count. CDR3 in DNA: TGTGCCAGCAGTCCGGGCGGGACAGGGGCCACCCCCCACTATGGCTACACCTTC. Protein sequence: CASSPGGTGATPHYGYTF. The J gene is TRBJ1-2, the V gene TRBV27; 10 bases agree with TRBD1. The trim removed 5 bases at V and 3 bases at J, leaving 15 bases unmatched. Germline CDR1 MNHEY, CDR2 SMNVEV (reference sequence). CDR3 size: 18 residues.

The genes are TRBV20-1 and TRBJ1-2; D possibly corresponds to TRBD1 (5 bases). The CDR3 loop spans 15 amino acids. V lost 3 bases and J lost 0, with 14 bases in between. The germline V gene encodes CDR1 DFQATT and CDR2 SNEGSKA (reference sequence). CDR3 in amino acids: CSASAGGKANYGYTF. The CDR3 bases are TGCAGTGCTAGTGCGGGGGGGAAAGCTAACTATGGCTACACCTTC.

The chain carries TRBV2 and TRBJ1-5; tentative D call: TRBD1 (5 bases). The V and J ends lost 2 bases and 4 bases respectively, with 9 bases between them. The germline V gene encodes CDR1 SNHLY and CDR2 FYNNEI. The CDR3 is 14 residues long. The CDR3 bases are TGTGCCAGCAGTGAAAGGGCAGGGAATCAGCCCCAGCATTTT. Translating gives CASSERAGNQPQHF. The entire variable domain, with the rest obtained from reference TRBV2 and TRBJ1-5, is as follows: EPEVTQTPSHQVTQMGQEVILRCVPISNHLYFYWYRQILGQKVEFLVSFYNNEISEKSEIFDDQFSVERPDGSNFTLKIRSTKLEDSAMYFCASSERAGNQPQHFGDGTRLSIL.

This clone occurred a few times. The chain has TRBV5-4 and TRBJ1-2; D is undetermined. Germline-derived CDR1 and CDR2 are SGHNT and YYREEE (reference sequence). Trimming removed 5 bases at V and 7 bases at J, with 18 bases between. The CDR3 length is 14 residues. The CDR3 loop is CASRGAGLSGGYTF. CDR3 sequence (DNA): TGTGCCAGCAGGGGAGCAGGACTCTCGGGTGGCTACACCTTC.

This chain connects TRBV4-2 to TRBJ2-7; a possible D gene is TRBD1 (6 bases). Germline lookup yields CDR1 LGHNA and CDR2 YNFKEQ. CDR3 length equals 13 residues. Trimming took off 9 bases at V and 2 bases at J, with 14 bases between the two ends. The DNA of the CDR3 is TGTGCCAGGGGAACAGGGAGCGCCTACGAGCAGTACTTC. Protein product: CARGTGSAYEQYF.